This T cell receptor beta chain was obtained from a study of shared clonotypes between healthy human individuals. Overall study: In total, the donors were a couple of women and a few men aged 18 to 49.

The study's findings and limits: Clonotypes which were not shared had lower generation probabilities than clonotypes that all four donors shared. A limitation of the genetic and exposure-history diversity represented arose from few donors. What naive subsets generally showed was a larger estimated richness than memory subsets showed.

Profiling relied on immunoSEQ multiplex PCR, and the TCRdb table lists in-frame clones only, not all of them. The sample has approximately 2,200,000 clones; more than 85% are singletons. The germline V gene encodes CDR1 MNHEY and CDR2 SMNVEV (reference sequence). The CDR3 totals 15 residues. V shed 2 bases and J shed 4 bases, with 15 bases lying between them. Comments on this clone: Its matching antigen is unknown.

The naive CD8 population came from CD45RO-negative cells selected for CCR7, without terminally differentiated effector memory CD45RA+ cells. The chain joins TRBV27 to TRBJ2-7; tentative D call: TRBD1 (6 bases). This receptor was obtained from a man in his late teens or twenties in good health. Some clones in this sample may be carry-over from other donors' samples. The sequencing sample was made of naive CD8+ T cells from PBMCs. The CDR3 bases are TGTGCCAGCAGTTTAATTCCGGGACACTCGTACGAGCAGTACTTC. Translation gives CASSLIPGHSYEQYF.